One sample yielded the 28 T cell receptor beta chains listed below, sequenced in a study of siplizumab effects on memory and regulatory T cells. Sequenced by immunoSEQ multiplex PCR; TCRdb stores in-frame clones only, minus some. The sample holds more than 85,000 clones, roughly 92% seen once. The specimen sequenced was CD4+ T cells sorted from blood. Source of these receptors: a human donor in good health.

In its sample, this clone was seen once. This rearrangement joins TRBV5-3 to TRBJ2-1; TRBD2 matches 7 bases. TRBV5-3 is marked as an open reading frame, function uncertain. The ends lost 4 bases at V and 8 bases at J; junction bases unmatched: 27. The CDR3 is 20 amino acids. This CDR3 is CARSPRRGLPTRSTSHEQFF. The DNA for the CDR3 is TGTGCCAGAAGCCCCCGCCGGGGACTACCCACACGATCTACATCCCATGAGCAGTTCTTC.

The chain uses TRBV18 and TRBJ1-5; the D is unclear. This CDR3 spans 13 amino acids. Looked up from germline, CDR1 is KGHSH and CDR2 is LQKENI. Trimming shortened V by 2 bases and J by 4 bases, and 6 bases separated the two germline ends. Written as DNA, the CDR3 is TGTGCCAGCTCACCAGCTGAGAATCAGCCCCAGCATTTT. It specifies CASSPAENQPQHF.

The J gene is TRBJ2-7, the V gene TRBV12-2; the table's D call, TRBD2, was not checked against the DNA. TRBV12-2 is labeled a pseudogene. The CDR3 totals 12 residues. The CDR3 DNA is TGTGCAAGTCGCTTAGCGAGCTACGAGCAGTACTTC. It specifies CASRLASYEQYF.

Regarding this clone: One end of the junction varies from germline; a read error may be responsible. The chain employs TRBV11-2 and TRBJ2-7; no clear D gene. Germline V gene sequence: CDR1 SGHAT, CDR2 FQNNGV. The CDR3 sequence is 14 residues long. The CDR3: CASSLDRLTGGQYF. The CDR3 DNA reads TGTGCCAGCAGCCTAGACCGGCTGACCGGCGGGCAGTACTTC. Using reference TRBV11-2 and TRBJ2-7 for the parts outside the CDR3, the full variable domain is EAGVAQSPRYKIIEKRQSVAFWCNPISGHATLYWYQQILGQGPKLLIQFQNNGVVDDSQLPKDRFSAERLKGVDSTLKIQPAKLEDSAVYLCASSLDRLTGGQYFGPGTRLTVT.

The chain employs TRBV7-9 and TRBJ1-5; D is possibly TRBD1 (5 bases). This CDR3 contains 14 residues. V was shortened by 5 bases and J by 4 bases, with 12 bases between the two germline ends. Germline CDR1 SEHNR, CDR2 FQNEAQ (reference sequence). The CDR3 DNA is TGTGCCAGCAGCCAGGGACGGAATAATCAGCCCCAGCATTTT. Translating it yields CASSQGRNNQPQHF.

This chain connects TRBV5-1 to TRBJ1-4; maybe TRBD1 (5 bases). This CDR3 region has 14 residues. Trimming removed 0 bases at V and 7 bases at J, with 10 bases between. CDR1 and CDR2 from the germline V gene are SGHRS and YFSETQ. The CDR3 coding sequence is TGCGCCAGCAGCTTGGCCCTGGGACCTGAAAAACTGTTTTTT. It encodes CASSLALGPEKLFF.

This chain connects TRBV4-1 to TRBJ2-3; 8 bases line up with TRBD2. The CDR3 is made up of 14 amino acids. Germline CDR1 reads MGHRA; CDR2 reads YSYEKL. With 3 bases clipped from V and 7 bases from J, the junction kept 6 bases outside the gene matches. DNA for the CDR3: TGCGCCAGCAGCCAGGCCGGGGGGGGGTATACGCAGTATTTT. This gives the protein CASSQAGGGYTQYF.

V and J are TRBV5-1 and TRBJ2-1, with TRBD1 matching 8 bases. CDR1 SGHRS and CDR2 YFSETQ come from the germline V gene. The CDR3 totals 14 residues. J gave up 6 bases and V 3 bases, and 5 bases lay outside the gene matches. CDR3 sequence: CASSSRDRLNEQFF. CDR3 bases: TGCGCCAGCAGCTCCCGGGACAGGCTCAATGAGCAGTTCTTC.

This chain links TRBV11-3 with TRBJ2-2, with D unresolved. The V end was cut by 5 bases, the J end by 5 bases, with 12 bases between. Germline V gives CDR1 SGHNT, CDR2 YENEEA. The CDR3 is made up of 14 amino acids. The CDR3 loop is CASSQVEGTGELFF. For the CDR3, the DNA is TGTGCCAGCAGCCAGGTGGAAGGGACCGGGGAGCTGTTTTTT. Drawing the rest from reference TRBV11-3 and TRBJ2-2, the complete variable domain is EAGVVQSPRYKIIEKKQPVAFWCNPISGHNTLYWYLQNLGQGPELLIRYENEEAVDDSQLPKDRFSAERLKGVDSTLKIQPAELGDSAVYLCASSQVEGTGELFFGEGSRLTVL.

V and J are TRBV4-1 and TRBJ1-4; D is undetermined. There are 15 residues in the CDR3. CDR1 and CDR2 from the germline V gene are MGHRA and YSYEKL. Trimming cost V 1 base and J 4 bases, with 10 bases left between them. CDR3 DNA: TGCGCCAGCAGCCAAGTGTACAGTTTTAATGAAAAACTGTTTTTT. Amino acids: CASSQVYSFNEKLFF.

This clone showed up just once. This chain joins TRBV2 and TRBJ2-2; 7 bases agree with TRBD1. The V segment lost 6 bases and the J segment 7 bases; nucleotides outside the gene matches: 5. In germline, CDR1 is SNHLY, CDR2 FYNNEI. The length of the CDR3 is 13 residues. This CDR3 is CASSPRDSGELFF. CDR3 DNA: TGTGCCAGCAGCCCTCGGGACAGCGGGGAGCTGTTTTTT.

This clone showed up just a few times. This CDR3 is CASSLEGEGLEQFF. Written as DNA, the CDR3 is TGTGCCAGCAGCTTAGAGGGGGAGGGTCTGGAGCAGTTCTTC. The chain recombines TRBV7-9 with TRBJ2-1, with TRBD2 as a possible D gene (7 bases). The CDR3 has 14 amino acids. The germline V gene encodes CDR1 SEHNR and CDR2 FQNEAQ (reference sequence). V shed 1 base and J shed 10 bases, with 14 bases lying between them.

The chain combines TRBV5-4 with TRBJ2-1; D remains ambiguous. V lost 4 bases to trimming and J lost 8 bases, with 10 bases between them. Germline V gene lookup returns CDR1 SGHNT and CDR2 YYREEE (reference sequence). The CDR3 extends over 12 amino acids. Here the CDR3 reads CASSTVSDEQFF. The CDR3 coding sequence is TGTGCCAGCAGCACGGTTTCGGATGAGCAGTTCTTC.

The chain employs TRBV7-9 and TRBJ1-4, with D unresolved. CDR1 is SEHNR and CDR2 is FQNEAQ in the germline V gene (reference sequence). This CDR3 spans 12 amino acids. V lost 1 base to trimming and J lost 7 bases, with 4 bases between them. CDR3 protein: CASSLVTEKLFF. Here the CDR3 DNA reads TGTGCCAGCAGCTTAGTTACTGAAAAACTGTTTTTT. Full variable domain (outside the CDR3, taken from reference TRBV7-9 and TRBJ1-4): DTGVSQNPRHKITKRGQNVTFRCDPISEHNRLYWYRQTLGQGPEFLTYFQNEAQLEKSRLLSDRFSAERPKGSFSTLEIQRTEQGDSAMYLCASSLVTEKLFFGSGTQLSVL.

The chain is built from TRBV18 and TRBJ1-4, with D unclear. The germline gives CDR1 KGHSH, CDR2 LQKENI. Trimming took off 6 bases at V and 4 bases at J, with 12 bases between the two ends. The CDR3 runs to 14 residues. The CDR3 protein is CASSLEPRNEKLFF. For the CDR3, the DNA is TGTGCCAGCTCGCTGGAGCCGCGTAATGAAAAACTGTTTTTT.

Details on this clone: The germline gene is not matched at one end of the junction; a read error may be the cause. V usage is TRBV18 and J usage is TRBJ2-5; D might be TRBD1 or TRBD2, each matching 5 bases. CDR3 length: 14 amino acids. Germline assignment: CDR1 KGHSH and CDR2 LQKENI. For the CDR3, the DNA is TGTGCCAGCTCATTCGGGACGGAACGAGAGGCCCAGTACTTC. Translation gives CASSFGTEREAQYF.

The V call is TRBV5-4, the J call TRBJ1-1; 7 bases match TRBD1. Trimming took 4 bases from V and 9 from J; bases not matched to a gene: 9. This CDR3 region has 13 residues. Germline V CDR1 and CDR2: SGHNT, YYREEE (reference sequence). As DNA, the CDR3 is TGTGCCAGCAGCATGCCGACAGGGTGGAAAGCTTTCTTT. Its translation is CASSMPTGWKAFF.

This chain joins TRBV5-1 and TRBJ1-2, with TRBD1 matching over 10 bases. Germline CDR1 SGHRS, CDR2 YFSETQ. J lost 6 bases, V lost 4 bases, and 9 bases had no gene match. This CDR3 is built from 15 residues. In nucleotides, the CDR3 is TGCGCCAGCAGCCCACCGGGACAGGGGACCCATGGCTACACCTTC. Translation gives CASSPPGQGTHGYTF.

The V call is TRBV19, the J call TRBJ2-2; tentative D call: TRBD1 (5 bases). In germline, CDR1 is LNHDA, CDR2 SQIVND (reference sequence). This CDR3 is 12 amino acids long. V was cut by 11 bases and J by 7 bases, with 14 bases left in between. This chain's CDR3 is CACSGWIGELFF. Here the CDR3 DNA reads TGTGCCTGCTCAGGGTGGATCGGGGAGCTGTTTTTT.

The CDR3 bases are TGTGCCAGCAGCACTAGCGGGATCTCCTACGAGCAGTACTTC. Protein product: CASSTSGISYEQYF. This sequence joins TRBV7-9 and TRBJ2-7; 10 nucleotides align to TRBD2. Per the germline V gene, CDR1 is SEHNR and CDR2 is FQNEAQ (reference sequence). V lost 5 bases and J lost 0; bases outside the gene matches: 1. The CDR3 is made up of 14 amino acids.

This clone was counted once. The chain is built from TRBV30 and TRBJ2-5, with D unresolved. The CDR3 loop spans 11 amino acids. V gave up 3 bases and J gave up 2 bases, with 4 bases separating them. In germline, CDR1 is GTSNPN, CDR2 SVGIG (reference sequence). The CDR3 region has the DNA TGTGCCTGGAGAGGGCAAGAGACCCAGTACTTC. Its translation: CAWRGQETQYF.

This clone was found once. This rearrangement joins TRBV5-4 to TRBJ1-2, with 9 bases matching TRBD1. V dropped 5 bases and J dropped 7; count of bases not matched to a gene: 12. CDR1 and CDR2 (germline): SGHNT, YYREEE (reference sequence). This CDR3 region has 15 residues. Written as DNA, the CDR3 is TGTGCCAGCAGGGCACAACAGGGGGCAGGAGGTGGCTACACCTTC. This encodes CASRAQQGAGGGYTF.

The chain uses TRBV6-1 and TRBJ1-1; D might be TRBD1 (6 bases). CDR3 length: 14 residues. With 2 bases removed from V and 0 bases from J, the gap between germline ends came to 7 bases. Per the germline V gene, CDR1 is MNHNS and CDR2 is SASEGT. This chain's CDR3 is CASSERGMNTEAFF. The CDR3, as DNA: TGTGCCAGCAGTGAAAGGGGGATGAACACTGAAGCTTTCTTT.

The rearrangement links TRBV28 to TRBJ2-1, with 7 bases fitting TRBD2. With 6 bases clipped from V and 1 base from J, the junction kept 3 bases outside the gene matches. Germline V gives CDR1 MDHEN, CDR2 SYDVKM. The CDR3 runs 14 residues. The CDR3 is CASSLSGSYNEQFF. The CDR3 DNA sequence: TGTGCCAGCAGCCTTAGCGGGTCCTACAATGAGCAGTTCTTC.

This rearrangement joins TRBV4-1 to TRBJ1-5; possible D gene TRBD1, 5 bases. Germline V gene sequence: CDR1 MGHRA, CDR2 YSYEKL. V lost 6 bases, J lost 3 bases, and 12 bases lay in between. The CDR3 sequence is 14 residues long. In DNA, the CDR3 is TGCGCCAGCAGTCCCGGGACGGTCAATCAGCCCCAGCATTTT. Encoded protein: CASSPGTVNQPQHF.

The CDR3 loop reads CASSPLTTRGSNQPQHF. In DNA form, the CDR3 reads TGTGCCAGCTCACCCTTGACGACCCGGGGGAGCAATCAGCCCCAGCATTTT. This chain uses TRBV18 with TRBJ1-5; a possible D gene is TRBD1 (5 bases). The CDR3 totals 17 residues. Germline V gene data show CDR1 as KGHSH and CDR2 as LQKENI. V shed 3 bases and J shed 1 base, with 16 bases lying between them.

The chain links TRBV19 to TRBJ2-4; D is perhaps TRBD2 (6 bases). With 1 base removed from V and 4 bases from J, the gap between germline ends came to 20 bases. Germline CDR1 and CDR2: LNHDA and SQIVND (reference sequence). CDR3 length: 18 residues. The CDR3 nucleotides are TGTGCCAGTAGTATAGTGGGAGGCGGAGGACCACGAAAAAACATTCAGTACTTC. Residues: CASSIVGGGGPRKNIQYF.

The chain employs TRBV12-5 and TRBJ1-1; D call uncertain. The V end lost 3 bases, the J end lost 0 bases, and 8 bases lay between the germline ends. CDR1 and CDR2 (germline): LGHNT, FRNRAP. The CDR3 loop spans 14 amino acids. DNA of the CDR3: TGTGCTAGTGGTTTAGGTGAGATGAACACTGAAGCTTTCTTT. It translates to CASGLGEMNTEAFF.